This TCR beta chain was documented in a study of radiotherapy plus CTLA-4 blockade in lung cancer. Broader study findings: The best predictor of response was reported to be early blood T cell clone dynamics, with interferon-beta.

This clone has only one observation. Antigen specificity is unknown. The ends lost 5 bases at V and 5 bases at J; junction bases unmatched: 17. This CDR3 has 17 amino acids. CDR1 is SGHNT and CDR2 is YYREEE in the germline V gene (reference sequence). Profiling relied on immunoSEQ multiplex PCR, and the TCRdb table lists in-frame clones only, not all of them. This sample has around 99,000 clones, with just over 85% found just once. This chain uses TRBV5-4 with TRBJ1-2; 8 bases are shared with TRBD1. The sequence derives from a human donor with non-small cell lung cancer that progressed on radiotherapy plus ipilimumab. The sequences come from peripheral blood, collected from a patient treated with radiotherapy plus ipilimumab. CDR3 DNA: TGTGCCAGCAGTAGGTCCTGGGCCGGGACAGGAGGATATGGCTACACCTTC. It translates to CASSRSWAGTGGYGYTF.